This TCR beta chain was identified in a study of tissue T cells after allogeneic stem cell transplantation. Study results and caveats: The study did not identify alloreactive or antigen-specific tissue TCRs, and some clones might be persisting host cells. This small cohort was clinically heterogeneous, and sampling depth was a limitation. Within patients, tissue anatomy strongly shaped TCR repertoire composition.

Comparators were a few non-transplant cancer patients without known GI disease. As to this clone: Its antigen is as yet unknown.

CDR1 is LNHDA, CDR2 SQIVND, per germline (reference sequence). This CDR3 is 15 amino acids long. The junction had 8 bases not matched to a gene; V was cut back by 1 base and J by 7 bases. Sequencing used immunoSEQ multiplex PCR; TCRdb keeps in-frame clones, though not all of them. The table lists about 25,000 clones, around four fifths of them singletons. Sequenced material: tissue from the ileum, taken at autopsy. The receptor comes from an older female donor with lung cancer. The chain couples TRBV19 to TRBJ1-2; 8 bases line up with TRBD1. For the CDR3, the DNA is TGTGCCAGTAGTATAGTTGGACAGGGAAGACGTGGCTACACCTTC. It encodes CASSIVGQGRRGYTF.